One and the same sample provided the 28 T cell receptor beta chains below, sequenced in a study of T cell responses to AZD1222 COVID-19 vaccine (TCRdb year 2021). The time point label of this sample denotes: baseline before first vaccination. The method behind the library was the immunoSEQ multiplex PCR assay. Here the immuneACCESS table is served through TCRdb, limited to in-frame sequences with V and J called. Missing clones are a known gap in these copies; in checked studies unresolved V genes cover under half, and the rest lacks a known reason. Present in this sample are 90,000 or so clones, about 86% of which were seen just once. In total, the top ten clones hold over 7.5% of the sample. Sequencing was performed on peripheral blood, taken on day 0 of AZD1222 vaccination. The receptors were sampled from an adult in good health.

The CDR3, as DNA: TGTGCCAGCGCGGCCCAGGAGACCCAGTACTTC. Protein: CASAAQETQYF. The V call is TRBV10-3, the J call TRBJ2-5; D call uncertain. V lost 10 bases, J lost 5 bases, and 11 bases lay in between. CDR1 ENHRY and CDR2 SYGVKD come from the germline V gene. The CDR3 has 11 amino acids.

The chain carries TRBV7-3 and TRBJ2-1; weak D call: TRBD1 (5 bases). From germline, CDR1 is SGHTA and CDR2 FQGTGA. The CDR3 has 17 amino acids. The V end was cut by 0 bases, the J end by 4 bases, with 16 bases between. The CDR3 coding sequence is TGTGCCAGCAGCTTAACGTCGGTGCAGGGTTCATACAATGAGCAGTTCTTC. It specifies CASSLTSVQGSYNEQFF.

This clone was counted a few times. The chain carries TRBV28 and TRBJ1-4; 10 positions match TRBD1. The CDR3 is 17 residues long. The V segment lost 4 bases and the J segment 8 bases; nucleotides outside the gene matches: 13. Germline V gene data show CDR1 as MDHEN and CDR2 as SYDVKM. Here the CDR3 reads CASSSSGQGLTGEKLFF. CDR3 nucleotide sequence: TGTGCCAGCAGTTCATCGGGACAGGGGTTGACGGGCGAAAAACTGTTTTTT.

The J gene is TRBJ2-4, the V gene TRBV18; perhaps TRBD2 as D (6 bases). Trimming took 6 bases from V and 8 from J, leaving 14 bases between them. This CDR3 is built from 13 residues. The germline CDR1 and CDR2 sequences are KGHSH and LQKENI. As DNA, the CDR3 is TGTGCCAGCTCGCCCCCTAGGGACTACATTCAGTACTTC. Translation: CASSPPRDYIQYF.

This clone was observed a handful of times. The V and J genes are TRBV24-1 and TRBJ1-2; no firm D call. V was shortened by 4 bases and J by 2 bases, with 10 bases between the two germline ends. From germline, CDR1 is KGHDR and CDR2 SFDVKD. This CDR3 is built from 14 residues. The DNA of the CDR3 is TGTGCCACCAGTGACGTAACGGGGAACTATGGCTACACCTTC. This translates into CATSDVTGNYGYTF.

The chain recombines TRBV24-1 with TRBJ1-1; no clear D. Germline V gene sequence: CDR1 KGHDR, CDR2 SFDVKD. The CDR3 length is 13 residues. Trimming stripped 5 bases from V and 4 bases from J, with 10 bases between. The CDR3 bases are TGTGCCACCAGTGCGCGAAGATCCACTGAAGCTTTCTTT. Its protein is CATSARRSTEAFF.

The chain employs TRBV18 and TRBJ2-7; D might be TRBD1 or TRBD2, each matching 5 bases. Trimming pared 4 bases from V and 0 bases from J, leaving 7 bases between. The CDR3 is 13 residues long. Per germline, CDR1 KGHSH and CDR2 LQKENI. The CDR3 loop reads CASSQGTSYEQYF. CDR3 sequence (DNA): TGTGCCAGCTCACAAGGGACCTCCTACGAGCAGTACTTC.

The chain recombines TRBV7-9 with TRBJ1-2; a possible D gene is TRBD1 (5 bases). With 5 bases removed from V and 3 bases from J, the gap between germline ends came to 16 bases. The CDR3 totals 15 residues. Germline CDR1 SEHNR, CDR2 FQNEAQ (reference sequence). CDR3 sequence (DNA): TGTGCCAGCAGCCCGAGCAGGGTATTAGACTATGGCTACACCTTC. Its protein product is CASSPSRVLDYGYTF.

This rearrangement joins TRBV2 to TRBJ2-7, with 11 bases matching TRBD2. The germline gives CDR1 SNHLY, CDR2 FYNNEI. Trimming took 7 bases from V and 5 from J; bases not matched to a gene: 10. The CDR3 totals 15 residues. The CDR3 coding sequence is TGTGCCAGCAAGGTGGGTAGCGGGAGGGGCGACGAGCAGTACTTC. This encodes CASKVGSGRGDEQYF.

The gene calls are TRBV9 and TRBJ2-7; D is undetermined. Germline lookup yields CDR1 SGDLS and CDR2 YYNGEE. The ends were cut back, 0 bases at V and 3 bases at J, with 4 bases in the middle. This CDR3 is 12 amino acids long. The CDR3 sequence: CASSVDGYEQYF. The DNA of the CDR3 is TGTGCCAGCAGCGTAGACGGCTACGAGCAGTACTTC.

V is TRBV6-6 and J is TRBJ1-3, with 7 bases lining up with TRBD1. The CDR3 loop spans 15 amino acids. Trimming at V came to 2 bases and at J to 1 base, leaving 2 bases not matched to a gene. Germline lookup yields CDR1 MNHNY and CDR2 SVGAGI (reference sequence). CDR3 DNA: TGTGCCAGCAGTTACGCGACAGGGTCTGGAAACACCATATATTTT. Protein product: CASSYATGSGNTIYF.

There are a few counts of this clone. The chain recombines TRBV9 with TRBJ1-1; D is unresolved. CDR1 SGDLS and CDR2 YYNGEE come from the germline V gene. Trimming left V 6 bases short and J 5 bases short, with 14 bases between. This CDR3 is built from 13 residues. The CDR3 is CASTQASGTEAFF. In DNA form, the CDR3 reads TGTGCCAGCACGCAGGCCTCGGGGACTGAAGCTTTCTTT.

The CDR3: CASSQSQGYNEQFF. The CDR3 DNA follows: TGCGCCAGCAGCCAATCCCAGGGATACAATGAGCAGTTCTTC. The rearrangement joins TRBV4-3 to TRBJ2-1, with D tentatively TRBD1 (5 bases). V lost 2 bases and J 4 bases, leaving 9 bases between the germline ends. Germline CDR1 is LGHNA and CDR2 is YSLEER. This CDR3 is built from 14 residues.

The chain couples TRBV4-3 to TRBJ2-2; tentatively, D is TRBD2 (5 bases). Trimming took 1 base from V and 3 from J, leaving 9 bases between them. Germline loops: CDR1 LGHNA, CDR2 YSLEER. CDR3 size: 15 residues. The CDR3: CASSQVGLYTGELFF. CDR3 bases: TGCGCCAGCAGCCAAGTCGGACTCTACACCGGGGAGCTGTTTTTT.

The chain is built from TRBV6-5 and TRBJ1-4, with a weak D call TRBD1 (6 bases). The V gene's germline CDR1 is MNHEY and CDR2 SVGAGI. CDR3 length equals 14 residues. V was clipped by 5 bases and J by 7 bases, with 14 bases between them. The CDR3 loop is CASSRQATVEKLFF. CDR3 DNA: TGTGCCAGCAGTCGACAGGCTACGGTTGAAAAACTGTTTTTT.

V usage is TRBV28 and J usage is TRBJ1-2; D perhaps matches TRBD1 (5 bases). The CDR3 covers 15 residues. Germline CDR1 reads MDHEN; CDR2 reads SYDVKM. V lost 2 bases and J lost 0, with 10 bases in between. CDR3 residues: CASSLGTATNYGYTF. CDR3 bases: TGTGCCAGCAGTTTAGGGACGGCTACTAACTATGGCTACACCTTC.

The chain carries TRBV5-6 and TRBJ2-7; 8 nucleotides line up with TRBD2. Unmatched junction bases numbered 13, after V lost 5 bases and J lost 6 bases. Germline-derived CDR1 and CDR2 are SGHDT and YYEEEE. The CDR3 length is 15 residues. This chain's CDR3 is CASRRGGTRVSEQYF. DNA for the CDR3: TGTGCCAGCAGAAGGGGCGGGACTAGAGTGAGCGAGCAGTACTTC. Using reference TRBV5-6 and TRBJ2-7 for the parts outside the CDR3, the full variable domain is DAGVTQSPTHLIKTRGQQVTLRCSPKSGHDTVSWYQQALGQGPQFIFQYYEEEERQRGNFPDRFSGHQFPNYSSELNVNALLLGDSALYLCASRRGGTRVSEQYFGPGTRLTVT.

The chain has TRBV23-1 and TRBJ1-5, with D possibly being TRBD1 (6 bases). TRBV23-1 is assigned to the ORF class and has an uncertain function. The ends were cut back, 4 bases at V and 1 base at J, with 14 bases in the middle. The length of the CDR3 is 16 residues. In nucleotides, the CDR3 is TGCGCCAGCAGTCCAAGGGGGACTTCCAGCAATCAGCCCCAGCATTTT. Its protein is CASSPRGTSSNQPQHF.

The chain joins TRBV7-2 to TRBJ2-1; D possibly uses TRBD1 or TRBD2 (5 bases each). V was cut by 5 bases and J by 9 bases, with 23 bases left in between. Germline V gene sequence: CDR1 SGHTA, CDR2 FQGNSA. CDR3 size: 16 residues. The CDR3 bases are TGTGCCAGCAGCCGGTTCATGGGGCTGGCTGAGGGTGAGCAGTTCTTC. Translation gives CASSRFMGLAEGEQFF.

This chain uses TRBV12-3 or TRBV12-4 with TRBJ1-2; tentative D call: TRBD1 (6 bases). V was pared by 3 bases and J by 8 bases, with 10 bases between. CDR3 length: 12 residues. CDR3 region: CASSFLGGGYTF. The CDR3 nucleotides are TGTGCCAGCAGTTTTTTAGGGGGAGGCTACACCTTC.

V gene TRBV2 combines with J gene TRBJ1-5; D is perhaps TRBD1 (5 bases). The CDR3 consists of 13 residues. Deletions cut 6 bases from V and 6 bases from J, with 12 bases between. Germline CDR1 and CDR2: SNHLY and FYNNEI. The CDR3 loop reads CASRGEGIQPQHF. Here the CDR3 DNA reads TGTGCCAGCAGGGGAGAGGGGATTCAGCCCCAGCATTTT.

The V and J genes are TRBV6-1 and TRBJ1-5, with D hard to call. The CDR3 is 14 amino acids. The germline gives CDR1 MNHNS, CDR2 SASEGT. With 1 base removed from V and 3 bases from J, the gap between germline ends came to 7 bases. CDR3 nucleotide sequence: TGTGCCAGCAGTGAAGGTGGTTTCAATCAGCCCCAGCATTTT. Translation: CASSEGGFNQPQHF.

With respect to this clone: One end of the junction does not line up with germline, which may come from a read error. This sequence joins TRBV30 and TRBJ2-1, with 7 bases lining up with TRBD1. This CDR3 is built from 11 residues. Germline-derived CDR1 and CDR2 are GTSNPN and SVGIG (reference sequence). The CDR3 DNA sequence: TGTGCCTGGTCCACCGGCGGACAGGAGCTCTTC. Translation: CAWSTGGQELF.

The rearrangement joins TRBV10-1 to TRBJ2-5; 11 bases agree with TRBD2. The CDR3 contains 17 residues. V dropped 2 bases and J dropped 5; count of bases not matched to a gene: 10. CDR1 is WNHNN and CDR2 is SYGVQD in the germline V gene (reference sequence). The CDR3 DNA reads as TGCGCCAGCAGTGAGGGGCTAGCGGGAGGACTAGGGGAGACCCAGTACTTC. Protein sequence: CASSEGLAGGLGETQYF.

The V gene is TRBV11-3, the J gene TRBJ2-1, with D perhaps TRBD1 or TRBD2 (5 bases each). Germline loops: CDR1 SGHNT, CDR2 YENEEA. This CDR3 is built from 15 residues. The ends were cut back, 6 bases at V and 0 bases at J, with 12 bases in the middle. The CDR3, as DNA: TGTGCCAGCAGTTCCGGGACGAACTCCTACAATGAGCAGTTCTTC. It codes for CASSSGTNSYNEQFF.

The rearrangement links TRBV15 to TRBJ2-3; D is undetermined. Germline loops: CDR1 LNHNV, CDR2 YYDKDF (reference sequence). The CDR3 covers 15 residues. V lost 3 bases and J 3 bases, leaving 13 bases between the germline ends. The CDR3 loop is CATSRYGVGTDTQYF. The CDR3 DNA is TGTGCCACCAGCAGGTACGGAGTTGGTACAGATACGCAGTATTTT.

This chain joins TRBV5-8 and TRBJ1-2; 10 bases map to TRBD1. The J segment lost 3 bases and the V segment lost 4 bases, leaving 3 bases of the junction unmatched. Per germline, CDR1 SGHTS and CDR2 YDEGEE. The CDR3 is made up of 14 amino acids. The CDR3 region is CASSPGTGDYGYTF. In DNA, the CDR3 is TGTGCCAGCAGCCCAGGGACAGGGGACTATGGCTACACCTTC.

V and J are TRBV4-3 and TRBJ1-6; 7 bases fit TRBD1. Per the germline V gene, CDR1 is LGHNA and CDR2 is YSLEER. Trimming removed 4 bases from V and 4 bases from J; junction bases left unmatched: 1. The CDR3 extends over 14 amino acids. Here the CDR3 reads CASSPGQYNSPLHF. Here the CDR3 DNA reads TGCGCCAGCAGCCCGGGACAGTATAATTCACCCCTCCACTTT.